This entry describes one T cell receptor beta chain. Its antigen is unknown. The J segment lost 1 base and the V segment lost 4 bases, leaving 18 bases of the junction unmatched. The germline gives CDR1 LGHNA, CDR2 YSLEER. The CDR3 length is 19 residues. These data belong to a study of T cell repertoires in cytomegalovirus infection. Across the whole study: Public TCR beta signatures marked donors with CMV infection and the matching HLA. Study-level results: Public TCR beta family frequency separated CMV-and-HLA carriers, including in an independent cohort. CMV-specific TCR beta clonotypes restricted by HLA-C were the ones dominating the ex vivo response.

TCRdb used MiXCR to reprocess the reads, holding one entry per CDR3 protein. This table has some 97,000 distinct CDR3 sequences, around a quarter appearing once. This receptor was taken from a human donor in good health (CMV status not recorded). Some clones in this sample may be carry-over from other donors' samples. The sequencing sample was made of CD8+ T cells from PBMCs. The gene calls are TRBV4-3 and TRBJ2-7; 8 bases align to TRBD2. CDR3 loop: CASSPALSGGAGGSYEQYF. In nucleotides, the CDR3 is TGCGCCAGCAGCCCAGCTTTGAGTGGGGGCGCGGGGGGATCCTACGAGCAGTACTTC.